The 22 T cell receptor beta chains in this list originate from one sample, sequenced in a study of Tregs in tolerant kidney transplant recipients. TCRdb keeps only in-frame clones here, not all; method: immunoSEQ multiplex PCR. The sample carries about 15,000 clones, about four fifths recorded once. The sample was Tregs from blood, taken before the transplant. These receptor sequences come from a human donor who received a combined kidney and bone marrow transplant.

The chain couples TRBV10-3 to TRBJ2-7; 10 bases line up with TRBD2. Germline CDR1 ENHRY, CDR2 SYGVKD. CDR3 length: 13 amino acids. Germline trimming cut 10 bases from V and 3 bases from J; bases unmatched to any gene: 6. Here the CDR3 reads CATSGRDGYEQYF. The CDR3 DNA reads TGTGCCACCAGCGGGAGGGACGGCTACGAGCAGTACTTC.

The chain combines TRBV29-1 with TRBJ1-1; D is perhaps TRBD1 (5 bases). The germline CDR1 and CDR2 sequences are SQVTM and ANQGSEA. V shed 4 bases and J shed 1 base, with 7 bases lying between them. The CDR3 is made up of 12 amino acids. CDR3 nucleotides: TGCAGCGTTGTCCAGGGGAACACTGAAGCTTTCTTT. As protein: CSVVQGNTEAFF.

The rearrangement links TRBV15 to TRBJ2-7; the match to TRBD1 covers 10 bases. Germline V gene sequence: CDR1 LNHNV, CDR2 YYDKDF (reference sequence). V lost 1 base, J lost 5 bases, and 5 bases stayed unmatched. The CDR3 totals 15 residues. CDR3 region: CATSRGGTGDHEQYF. CDR3 in DNA: TGTGCCACCAGCAGAGGGGGGACAGGGGACCACGAGCAGTACTTC. Using reference TRBV15 and TRBJ2-7 for the parts outside the CDR3, the full variable domain is DAMVIQNPRYQVTQFGKPVTLSCSQTLNHNVMYWYQQKSSQAPKLLFHYYDKDFNNEADTPDNFQSRRPNTSFCFLDIRSPGLGDTAMYLCATSRGGTGDHEQYFGPGTRLTVT.

The chain carries TRBV2 and TRBJ1-6; D is possibly TRBD1 (6 bases). Deletions cut 8 bases from V and 10 bases from J, with 21 bases between. The CDR3 is made up of 15 amino acids. Germline V CDR1 and CDR2: SNHLY, FYNNEI. CDR3 loop: CASAKGGRVSSPLHF. CDR3 DNA sequence: TGTGCCAGCGCTAAAGGGGGGAGGGTCAGCTCACCCCTCCACTTT. Together with reference TRBV2 and TRBJ1-6, the CDR3 gives the full variable domain: EPEVTQTPSHQVTQMGQEVILRCVPISNHLYFYWYRQILGQKVEFLVSFYNNEISEKSEIFDDQFSVERPDGSNFTLKIRSTKLEDSAMYFCASAKGGRVSSPLHFGNGTRLTVT.

This clone was counted between two and nine times. The chain combines TRBV7-5 with TRBJ1-2; TRBD1, the table's D call, lacks a check against the DNA. TRBV7-5 is an annotated pseudogene. The CDR3 length is 10 residues. As DNA, the CDR3 is TGTGCGGGCAGGGTATGGGGCTACACCTTC. This sequence encodes CAGRVWGYTF.

V is TRBV19 and J is TRBJ1-2; perhaps TRBD1 as D (5 bases). Germline V CDR1 and CDR2: LNHDA, SQIVND (reference sequence). The V end was cut by 6 bases, the J end by 2 bases, with 22 bases between. The CDR3 covers 17 residues. CDR3 residues: CASSLQIKGLPNYGYTF. In DNA form, the CDR3 reads TGTGCCAGTAGCCTTCAGATAAAGGGGCTACCGAACTATGGCTACACCTTC. The complete variable domain, with remaining parts taken from reference TRBV19 and TRBJ1-2, reads DGGITQSPKYLFRKEGQNVTLSCEQNLNHDAMYWYRQDPGQGLRLIYYSQIVNDFQKGDIAEGYSVSREKKESFPLTVTSAQKNPTAFYLCASSLQIKGLPNYGYTFGSGTRLTVV.

This clone was seen a few times. The chain carries TRBV19 and TRBJ2-5, with D perhaps TRBD2 (5 bases). This CDR3 region has 14 residues. Germline CDR1 is LNHDA and CDR2 is SQIVND (reference sequence). The ends were cut back, 3 bases at V and 5 bases at J, with 13 bases in the middle. The DNA for the CDR3 is TGTGCCAGTAGTATTTCTCCCCCGGGGGAGACCCAGTACTTC. Translating gives CASSISPPGETQYF.

This chain uses TRBV6-1 with TRBJ2-2; D uncertain. The CDR3 sequence is 11 residues long. V was shortened by 8 bases and J by 6 bases, with 7 bases between the two germline ends. Germline V gene data show CDR1 as MNHNS and CDR2 as SASEGT. CDR3 bases: TGTGCCAGCTCTCTTCCCGGGGAGCTGTTTTTT. Translating gives CASSLPGELFF.

This chain uses TRBV6-1 with TRBJ1-1; the D is unclear. The CDR3 extends over 11 amino acids. The germline gives CDR1 MNHNS, CDR2 SASEGT. Trimming took 9 bases from V and 1 from J, leaving 6 bases between them. The CDR3 DNA reads TGTGCCAGTTACAGGAACACTGAAGCTTTCTTT. Protein: CASYRNTEAFF.

The J gene is TRBJ1-2, the V gene TRBV10-3, with TRBD1 as a possible D gene (5 bases). The ends were cut back, 7 bases at V and 2 bases at J, with 14 bases in the middle. Germline loops: CDR1 ENHRY, CDR2 SYGVKD. The CDR3 runs 14 residues. This CDR3 reads CAITDLGGNYGYTF. CDR3 coding DNA: TGTGCCATCACCGACCTGGGGGGGAACTATGGCTACACCTTC.

This rearrangement joins TRBV6-1 to TRBJ1-6; D remains unclear. The CDR3 length is 17 residues. V dropped 1 base and J dropped 6 bases, with 16 bases sitting between them. Germline values: CDR1 MNHNS, CDR2 SASEGT. The CDR3 is CASSEVGLGLPNSPLHF. CDR3 coding DNA: TGTGCCAGCAGTGAAGTAGGCTTAGGACTGCCTAATTCACCCCTCCACTTT.

This rearrangement joins TRBV7-9 to TRBJ2-7; D might be TRBD2 (7 bases). The ends were cut back, 1 base at V and 7 bases at J, with 14 bases in the middle. Germline V gives CDR1 SEHNR, CDR2 FQNEAQ (reference sequence). CDR3 size: 14 residues. The CDR3 DNA reads as TGTGCCAGCAGCTTAGAACGGGGGGCGCGGGAGCAGTACTTC. As protein: CASSLERGAREQYF. Looking up the rest from reference TRBV7-9 and TRBJ2-7 gives the full variable domain: DTGVSQNPRHKITKRGQNVTFRCDPISEHNRLYWYRQTLGQGPEFLTYFQNEAQLEKSRLLSDRFSAERPKGSFSTLEIQRTEQGDSAMYLCASSLERGAREQYFGPGTRLTVT.

A single count supports this clone. V is TRBV4-2 and J is TRBJ1-2; D gene unclear. Germline lookup yields CDR1 LGHNA and CDR2 YNFKEQ. The V and J ends lost 6 bases and 6 bases respectively, with 8 bases between them. The CDR3 totals 11 residues. As DNA, the CDR3 is TGTGCCAGCAGGTCGAGGGATGGCTACACCTTC. It encodes CASRSRDGYTF.

The chain has TRBV5-6 and TRBJ2-1; TRBD2 aligns across 10 bases. Trimming removed 4 bases from V and 9 bases from J; junction bases left unmatched: 13. The CDR3 runs 16 residues. CDR1 is SGHDT and CDR2 is YYEEEE in the germline V gene. CDR3 bases: TGTGCCAGCAGCCGGCGGAGCCAGCGGGGGGGTGGTGAGCAGTTCTTC. This codes for CASSRRSQRGGGEQFF. The full variable domain, its missing parts supplied by reference TRBV5-6 and TRBJ2-1, is DAGVTQSPTHLIKTRGQQVTLRCSPKSGHDTVSWYQQALGQGPQFIFQYYEEEERQRGNFPDRFSGHQFPNYSSELNVNALLLGDSALYLCASSRRSQRGGGEQFFGPGTRLTVL.

This chain joins TRBV27 and TRBJ2-3; 8 nucleotides align to TRBD1. From germline, CDR1 is MNHEY and CDR2 SMNVEV (reference sequence). The CDR3 length is 15 residues. Trimming took 5 bases from V and 4 from J; bases not matched to a gene: 8. The CDR3 spells CASSHQGAFADTQYF. As DNA, the CDR3 is TGTGCCAGCAGTCATCAGGGGGCTTTTGCAGATACGCAGTATTTT.

This chain uses TRBV28 with TRBJ1-1; D is perhaps TRBD1 (6 bases). Germline-derived CDR1 and CDR2 are MDHEN and SYDVKM. The CDR3 has 14 residues. V lost 6 bases to trimming and J lost 4 bases, with 15 bases between them. The CDR3 region is CASSWLGASTEAFF. The CDR3 bases are TGTGCCAGCAGCTGGCTGGGGGCAAGCACTGAAGCTTTCTTT.

This chain joins TRBV2 and TRBJ2-1, with 7 positions matching TRBD1. Trimming cost V 8 bases and J 4 bases; bases outside gene matches: 8. This CDR3 has 14 residues. From germline, CDR1 is SNHLY and CDR2 FYNNEI. CDR3 DNA: TGTGCCAGCCGAACCGGGACAGCGTACAATGAGCAGTTCTTC. It is translated as CASRTGTAYNEQFF.

The J gene is TRBJ1-2, the V gene TRBV30; no definite D call. V was pared by 0 bases and J by 8 bases, with 10 bases between. This CDR3 is built from 12 residues. Looked up from germline, CDR1 is GTSNPN and CDR2 is SVGIG (reference sequence). The CDR3 here is CAWSVGPRGYTF. CDR3 DNA sequence: TGTGCCTGGAGTGTCGGTCCTCGCGGCTACACCTTC.

The chain couples TRBV2 to TRBJ2-5; D is undetermined. The V gene lost 3 bases and the J gene lost 5 bases, with 4 bases spanning the gap. This CDR3 has 11 amino acids. CDR1 and CDR2 from the germline V gene are SNHLY and FYNNEI. The CDR3: CASSDSETQYF. The CDR3 DNA reads TGTGCCAGCAGTGACTCGGAGACCCAGTACTTC.

J is TRBJ2-7 and V is TRBV10-3, with a possible D match to TRBD2 (5 bases). Trimming took 5 bases from V and 5 from J, leaving 16 bases between them. Per the germline V gene, CDR1 is ENHRY and CDR2 is SYGVKD. The CDR3 loop spans 14 amino acids. CDR3 DNA sequence: TGTGCCATCAGTCCCTCAGCGGCGCCCCACGAGCAGTACTTC. It translates to CAISPSAAPHEQYF.

The rearrangement links TRBV18 to TRBJ2-7, with a possible D match to TRBD2 (6 bases). The germline V and J ends were trimmed by 3 bases and 5 bases, with 20 bases remaining between them. The CDR3 has 16 amino acids. Germline assignment: CDR1 KGHSH and CDR2 LQKENI. The DNA of the CDR3 is TGTGCCAGCTCACCCCTTCGTAGCGGCCCCCGGGACGAGCAGTACTTC. Amino acid sequence: CASSPLRSGPRDEQYF. Combining the CDR3 with reference TRBV18 and TRBJ2-7 gives the whole variable domain NAGVMQNPRHLVRRRGQEARLRCSPMKGHSHVYWYRQLPEEGLKFMVYLQKENIIDESGMPKERFSAEFPKEGPSILRIQQVVRGDSAAYFCASSPLRSGPRDEQYFGPGTRLTVT.

This sequence joins TRBV19 and TRBJ1-5, with unresolved D. Germline V gene data show CDR1 as LNHDA and CDR2 as SQIVND (reference sequence). This CDR3 is 13 amino acids long. Trimming took 2 bases from V and 5 from J, leaving 7 bases between them. The CDR3 reads CASSIQSYQPQHF. The CDR3 DNA follows: TGTGCCAGTAGTATACAGTCTTATCAGCCCCAGCATTTT. Supplemented by reference TRBV19 and TRBJ1-5, the full variable domain reads DGGITQSPKYLFRKEGQNVTLSCEQNLNHDAMYWYRQDPGQGLRLIYYSQIVNDFQKGDIAEGYSVSREKKESFPLTVTSAQKNPTAFYLCASSIQSYQPQHFGDGTRLSIL.